The 23 T cell receptor beta chains presented below share a single source sample, sequenced in a study of blood T cell repertoires in COVID-19. The protocol was immunoSEQ multiplex PCR, while the TCRdb copy is restricted to in-frame clones and leaves out a portion. The table includes 200,000 to 250,000 clones, around 90% detected once. The sequencing sample was made of PBMCs or T cells enriched from blood (not recorded which). The receptors originated from a man aged 30-40 years who had been exposed to COVID-19.

The V call is TRBV5-1, the J call TRBJ2-3; the match to TRBD2 covers 7 bases. Per germline, CDR1 SGHRS and CDR2 YFSETQ. Trimming took 3 bases from V and 1 from J; bases not matched to a gene: 5. This CDR3 has 15 residues. CDR3 in DNA: TGCGCCAGCAGCTACCGCGGGGGAGGCACAGATACGCAGTATTTT. Its translation: CASSYRGGGTDTQYF. The full variable domain, in which reference TRBV5-1 and TRBJ2-3 provide the parts outside the CDR3, is KAGVTQTPRYLIKTRGQQVTLSCSPISGHRSVSWYQQTPGQGLQFLFEYFSETQRNKGNFPGRFSGRQFSNSRSEMNVSTLELGDSALYLCASSYRGGGTDTQYFGPGTRLTVL.

CDR3: CASSQDTRVGGYTF. CDR3 in DNA: TGTGCCAGCAGCCAAGATACCAGGGTAGGAGGCTACACCTTC. The V gene is TRBV3-1 (or the pseudogene TRBV3-2), the J gene TRBJ1-2; D perhaps matches TRBD1 (5 bases). The CDR3 is made up of 14 amino acids. V shed 0 bases and J shed 8 bases, with 13 bases lying between them. Germline values: CDR1 LGHDT, CDR2 YNNKEL (reference sequence).

This chain joins TRBV20-1 and TRBJ2-5, with unresolved D. Trimming removed 2 bases at V and 5 bases at J, with 6 bases between. Germline V gene lookup returns CDR1 DFQATT and CDR2 SNEGSKA (reference sequence). The length of the CDR3 is 11 residues. For the CDR3, the DNA is TGCAGTGCTAGAATCTTGGAGACCCAGTACTTC. Translated: CSARILETQYF.

The sample holds one count of this clone. The chain joins TRBV2 to TRBJ2-5; 10 bases fit TRBD2. CDR1 is SNHLY, CDR2 FYNNEI, per germline. V shed 3 bases, J shed 3 bases, and the junction held 4 bases outside the gene matches. This CDR3 region has 15 residues. Written as DNA, the CDR3 is TGTGCCAGCAGTGATGCAACTAGCGGGGAAGAGACCCAGTACTTC. It is translated as CASSDATSGEETQYF.

J is TRBJ1-6 and V is TRBV5-4; 9 bases are a match to TRBD1. V was pared by 3 bases and J by 8 bases, with 18 bases of the junction left unmatched. The CDR3 runs 19 residues. The germline V gene has CDR1 SGHNT and CDR2 YYREEE (reference sequence). The CDR3 here is CASSSPLMRTGAGDSPLHF. The DNA for the CDR3 is TGTGCCAGCAGCTCGCCCCTGATGCGGACAGGGGCCGGCGATTCACCCCTCCACTTT. The variable domain in full, completed from reference TRBV5-4 and TRBJ1-6, reads ETGVTQSPTHLIKTRGQQVTLRCSSQSGHNTVSWYQQALGQGPQFIFQYYREEENGRGNFPPRFSGLQFPNYSSELNVNALELDDSALYLCASSSPLMRTGAGDSPLHFGNGTRLTVT.

This chain uses TRBV6-5 with TRBJ2-7, with 13 bases lining up with TRBD2. CDR1 MNHEY and CDR2 SVGAGI come from the germline V gene. This CDR3 spans 14 amino acids. With 8 bases clipped from V and 4 bases from J, the junction kept 5 bases outside the gene matches. The CDR3 protein is CASLLAGGPYEQYF. CDR3 in DNA: TGTGCCAGCCTACTAGCGGGGGGGCCATACGAGCAGTACTTC.

In this sample, this clone turned up a few times. The chain recombines TRBV4-3 with TRBJ2-3; perhaps TRBD2 as D (6 bases). Germline values: CDR1 LGHNA, CDR2 YSLEER. V lost 0 bases, J lost 4 bases, and 14 bases lay in between. This CDR3 region has 16 residues. The CDR3 DNA is TGCGCCAGCAGCCAAGATATTTGGAGGGGACCAGATACGCAGTATTTT. Translated: CASSQDIWRGPDTQYF.

The count of this clone is one. The chain combines TRBV7-2 with TRBJ2-5, with TRBD2 identical over 10 bases. This CDR3 contains 15 residues. The junction had 5 bases not matched to a gene; V was cut back by 5 bases and J by 2 bases. Germline assignment: CDR1 SGHTA and CDR2 FQGNSA. CDR3 nucleotide sequence: TGTGCCAGCAGCCTAACTAGCGGGATACAAGAGACCCAGTACTTC. It translates to CASSLTSGIQETQYF.

The chain joins TRBV27 to TRBJ1-2; 8 bases are shared with TRBD1. After removal of 4 bases from V and 6 bases from J, the junction contained 4 bases not matched to a gene. The germline V gene encodes CDR1 MNHEY and CDR2 SMNVEV (reference sequence). The length of the CDR3 is 13 residues. CDR3 sequence reads: CASSWTGRHGYTF. CDR3 nucleotides: TGTGCCAGCAGTTGGACAGGGAGGCATGGCTACACCTTC.

In this sample, this clone turned up once. The genes are TRBV3-1 (or the pseudogene TRBV3-2) and TRBJ1-2; tentatively, D is TRBD1 (6 bases). The CDR3 spans 14 residues. The V end lost 5 bases, the J end lost 9 bases, and 19 bases lay between the germline ends. Germline CDR1 LGHDT, CDR2 YNNKEL (reference sequence). CDR3 coding DNA: TGTGCCAGCAGCTTATCCCGGACAGCTAGGCGCTACACCTTC. Amino acids: CASSLSRTARRYTF.

This chain links TRBV28 with TRBJ2-1; D is perhaps TRBD2 (6 bases). The germline gives CDR1 MDHEN, CDR2 SYDVKM. The CDR3 runs 15 residues. V dropped 3 bases and J dropped 4 bases, with 13 bases sitting between them. CDR3 protein: CASSFPGTRYNEQFF. The CDR3 DNA reads as TGTGCCAGCAGTTTCCCGGGGACTCGATACAATGAGCAGTTCTTC.

The J gene is TRBJ2-1, the V gene TRBV30, with 11 bases that match TRBD2. The CDR3 consists of 13 residues. Germline V gene lookup returns CDR1 GTSNPN and CDR2 SVGIG (reference sequence). Trimming took 4 bases from V and 7 from J; bases not matched to a gene: 3. The CDR3 loop reads CAWTSGGRNEQFF. The CDR3 nucleotides are TGTGCCTGGACTAGCGGGGGGAGGAATGAGCAGTTCTTC.

The chain links TRBV19 to TRBJ1-5; 7 nucleotides match TRBD1. Germline V gene sequence: CDR1 LNHDA, CDR2 SQIVND (reference sequence). The CDR3 covers 13 residues. Trimming at V came to 3 bases and at J to 6 bases, leaving 2 bases not matched to a gene. CDR3 in DNA: TGTGCCAGTAGTATCCAGGGGGTTCAGCCCCAGCATTTT. Protein sequence: CASSIQGVQPQHF.

The genes are TRBV15 and TRBJ1-1, with 8 bases fitting TRBD1. CDR3 size: 13 residues. After removal of 8 bases from V and 5 bases from J, the junction contained 7 bases not matched to a gene. Germline lookup yields CDR1 LNHNV and CDR2 YYDKDF (reference sequence). CDR3 loop: CATQRTGLTEAFF. Written as DNA, the CDR3 is TGTGCCACCCAAAGGACAGGGTTAACTGAAGCTTTCTTT.

The chain is built from TRBV12-3 or TRBV12-4 and TRBJ1-1; D call uncertain. V was pared by 6 bases and J by 7 bases, with 12 bases between. This CDR3 spans 12 amino acids. CDR3 nucleotides: TGTGCCAGCAGCTCGAGGGCCCTTGAAGCTTTCTTT. It yields the protein CASSSRALEAFF.

This rearrangement joins TRBV11-2 to TRBJ2-5; 8 bases agree with TRBD1. The V gene end was trimmed by 0 bases and the J gene end by 5 bases; junction bases not matched to a gene: 8. The germline V gene encodes CDR1 SGHAT and CDR2 FQNNGV. The CDR3 totals 16 residues. The CDR3 is CASSLDVSGGAETQYF. The CDR3 DNA sequence: TGTGCCAGCAGCTTAGACGTCTCAGGGGGCGCGGAGACCCAGTACTTC.

The rearrangement uses TRBV7-2 and TRBJ2-3, with a tentative D call TRBD2 (6 bases). From germline, CDR1 is SGHTA and CDR2 FQGNSA. V gave up 1 base and J gave up 4 bases, with 18 bases separating them. This CDR3 spans 17 amino acids. In DNA, the CDR3 is TGTGCCAGCAGCTTAGAATTACCAAGATCGGGGGCAGATACGCAGTATTTT. Its translation: CASSLELPRSGADTQYF.

The CDR3 DNA is TGTGCCAGCGGCCCAGGGGCTAATCAGCCCCAGCATTTT. Translated, it gives CASGPGANQPQHF. This chain uses TRBV2 with TRBJ1-5; perhaps TRBD1 as D (6 bases). Germline V lookup: CDR1 SNHLY, CDR2 FYNNEI. Trimming shortened V by 8 bases and J by 4 bases, and 12 bases separated the two germline ends. The length of the CDR3 is 13 residues.

In its sample, this clone was seen once. The chain couples TRBV6-5 to TRBJ1-5; possibly TRBD1 for D (6 bases). The germline V and J ends were trimmed by 6 bases and 0 bases, with 12 bases remaining between them. The germline CDR1 and CDR2 sequences are MNHEY and SVGAGI. The CDR3 spans 15 residues. CDR3 sequence reads: CASRGDRSSNQPQHF. The CDR3 DNA is TGTGCCAGCAGGGGAGACAGGTCTAGCAATCAGCCCCAGCATTTT.

The CDR3 region has the DNA TGTGCCAGCAGCTTGGCCAGGGTAGGAAACACCATATATTTT. Its protein is CASSLARVGNTIYF. The chain is built from TRBV5-6 and TRBJ1-3; a weak D match, TRBD1 (5 bases). V lost 0 bases, J lost 4 bases, and 8 bases lay in between. CDR1 SGHDT and CDR2 YYEEEE come from the germline V gene. The CDR3 is made up of 14 amino acids.

The CDR3 loop is CASRSSGGYNSPLHF. Here the CDR3 DNA reads TGTGCCAGCAGATCTTCAGGGGGCTATAATTCACCCCTCCACTTT. The V and J genes are TRBV27 and TRBJ1-6; 7 nucleotides line up with TRBD1. This CDR3 has 15 residues. Germline-derived CDR1 and CDR2 are MNHEY and SMNVEV (reference sequence). V lost 6 bases to trimming and J lost 3 bases; unmatched junction nucleotides: 5.

This chain connects TRBV11-2 to TRBJ1-1, with TRBD1 as a possible D gene (6 bases). Looked up from germline, CDR1 is SGHAT and CDR2 is FQNNGV. CDR3 length equals 14 residues. Trimming cost V 1 base and J 1 base, with 7 bases left between them. The CDR3 protein is CASSLVQGNTEAFF. The CDR3 bases are TGTGCCAGCAGCTTAGTACAGGGGAACACTGAAGCTTTCTTT.

The chain couples TRBV2 to TRBJ1-1; the D is unclear. The CDR3 is made up of 13 amino acids. Germline V gene lookup returns CDR1 SNHLY and CDR2 FYNNEI. Trimming removed 5 bases at V and 1 base at J, with 8 bases between. DNA for the CDR3: TGTGCCAGCAGTATCGGTGGGAACACTGAAGCTTTCTTT. Translation: CASSIGGNTEAFF.